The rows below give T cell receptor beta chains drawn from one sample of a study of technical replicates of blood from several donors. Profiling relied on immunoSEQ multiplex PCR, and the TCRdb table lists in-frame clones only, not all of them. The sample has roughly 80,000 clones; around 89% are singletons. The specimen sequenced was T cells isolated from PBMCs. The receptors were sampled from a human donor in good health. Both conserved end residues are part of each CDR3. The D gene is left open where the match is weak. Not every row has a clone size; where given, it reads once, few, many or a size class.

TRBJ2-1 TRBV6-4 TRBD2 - TGTGCCAGCAGTGACTCGACTAGCGGTGAGCAGTTCTTC CASSDSTSGEQFF
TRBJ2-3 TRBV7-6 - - TGTGCCAGCAGCTTCGGGGACCGGGAGTTAGGGACAGATACGCAGTATTTT CASSFGDRELGTDTQYF
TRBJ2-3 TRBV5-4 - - TGTGCCAGCAGCCGGTCTAGCGTAAGCACAGATACGCAGTATTTT CASSRSSVSTDTQYF
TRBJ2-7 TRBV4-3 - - TGCGCCAGCAGCCAATTTAGAGGTAGCGCCGCTTCCTACGAGCAGTACTTC CASSQFRGSAASYEQYF
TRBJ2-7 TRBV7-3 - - TGTGCCAGCAGCTATCAACAGGGCTACGAGCAGTACTTC CASSYQQGYEQYF
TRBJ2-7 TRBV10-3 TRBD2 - TGTGCCATCAGTGATTCGGTAGCGGGTGCCTACGAGCAGTACTTC CAISDSVAGAYEQYF
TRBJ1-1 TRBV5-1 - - TGCGCCAGCAGCTTTCGGGAAAAAACTGAAGCTTTCTTT CASSFREKTEAFF
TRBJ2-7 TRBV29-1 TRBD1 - TGCAGCGTCGCCGACAGGGTCTCCTACGAGCAGTACTTC CSVADRVSYEQYF
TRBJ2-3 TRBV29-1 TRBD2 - TGCAGCGTCGGAAGGACTAGCGGGAGAGTGGCAGATACGCAGTATTTT CSVGRTSGRVADTQYF
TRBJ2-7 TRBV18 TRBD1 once TGTGCCAGCTCCAAACAGGGGTACTACGAGCAGTACTTC CASSKQGYYEQYF
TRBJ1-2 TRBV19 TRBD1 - TGTGCCAGTAGTCCAGACAGGGGGCGCAACTATGGCTACACCTTC CASSPDRGRNYGYTF
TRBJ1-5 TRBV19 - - TGTGCCAGTAGTCTTACACTAACTAATCAGCCCCAGCATTTT CASSLTLTNQPQHF
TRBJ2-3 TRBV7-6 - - TGTGCCAGCAGCTTAGCGCTTGGGGGGACAGATACGCAGTATTTT CASSLALGGTDTQYF
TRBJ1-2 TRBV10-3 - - TGTGCCATCAGTGGTGACACTCTCTATGGCTACACCTTC CAISGDTLYGYTF
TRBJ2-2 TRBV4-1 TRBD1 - TGCGCCAGCAGCCAAGTTGGAGGACAGGGGACCGGGGAGCTGTTTTTT CASSQVGGQGTGELFF
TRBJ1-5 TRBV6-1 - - TGTGCCAGCACTCATTTTGACAATAGCAATCAGCCCCAGCATTTT CASTHFDNSNQPQHF
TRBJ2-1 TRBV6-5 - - TGTGCCAGCAGCCGCGATAATGAGCAGTTCTTC CASSRDNEQFF
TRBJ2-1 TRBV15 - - - CATSRDGREFFWQFF
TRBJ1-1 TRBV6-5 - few TGTGCCAGCAGAGATCGGCAGGGAGGAGGAGCTTTCTTT CASRDRQGGGAFF
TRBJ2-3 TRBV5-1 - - TGCGCCAGCAGCTTTGCTCAGGGTAGCACAGATACGCAGTATTTT CASSFAQGSTDTQYF
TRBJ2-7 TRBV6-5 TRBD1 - TGTGCCAGCAGTTACTCGACCGGACAGGCCTCCTACGAGCAGTACTTC CASSYSTGQASYEQYF
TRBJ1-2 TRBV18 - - TGTGCCAGCTCTCCAGAAATCAGGGCTGGCTACACCTTC CASSPEIRAGYTF
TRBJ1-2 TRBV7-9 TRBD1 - TGTGCCAGCAGCTATGGTTATGGGACAGACTATGGCTACACCTTC CASSYGYGTDYGYTF
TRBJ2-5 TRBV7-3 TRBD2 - TGTGCCAGCAGCTTAACTCCCTCCACGGGAGGGCAAGAGACCCAGTACTTC CASSLTPSTGGQETQYF
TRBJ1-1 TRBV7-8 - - TGTGCCAGCAGCCAGAGGTTAGGACATACGAACACTGAAGCTTTCTTT CASSQRLGHTNTEAFF
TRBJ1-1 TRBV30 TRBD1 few TGTGCCTGGAGTGCGACCGGGACAGGAGCCACTGAAGCTTTCTTT CAWSATGTGATEAFF
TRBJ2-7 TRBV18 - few TGTGCCAGCTCACCCTTTAGCTCCTACGAGCAGTACTTC CASSPFSSYEQYF
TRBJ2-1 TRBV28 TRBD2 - TGTGCCAGCACGGGACTAGCGGGTCTTTACAATGAGCAGTTCTTC CASTGLAGLYNEQFF
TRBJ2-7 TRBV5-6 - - TGTGCCAGCAGGTTAAGCAGCGGAGGCTCCTACGAGCAGTACTTC CASRLSSGGSYEQYF
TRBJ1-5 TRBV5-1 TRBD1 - TGCGCCAGCAGCTCTACCGGGACAGCTAATCAGCCCCAGCATTTT CASSSTGTANQPQHF
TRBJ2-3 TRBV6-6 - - TGTGCCAGCGGAGGGGCCTTACACACAGATACGCAGTATTTT CASGGALHTDTQYF
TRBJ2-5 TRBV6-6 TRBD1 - TGTGCCAGCAGCACCGGGACAGGGGCCGGAGAGACCCAGTACTTC CASSTGTGAGETQYF
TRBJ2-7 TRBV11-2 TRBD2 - TGTGCCAGCAGCCCAATTAGCGGGAGAGGCGAGCAGTACTTC CASSPISGRGEQYF
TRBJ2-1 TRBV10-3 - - TGTGCCATCAGTGCCCAGGGGCGGGAGAGTTTATATGAGCAGTTCTTC CAISAQGRESLYEQFF
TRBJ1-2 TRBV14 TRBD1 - TGTGCCAGCAGCCCGACAGGGTTCTATGGCTACACCTTC CASSPTGFYGYTF
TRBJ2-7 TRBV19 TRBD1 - TGTGCCAGTAGTATTCTAAGGGACAGGCGGTACGAGCAGTACTTC CASSILRDRRYEQYF
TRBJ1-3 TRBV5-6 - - TGTGCCAGCAGTTCCTCTAGGACCATATATTTT CASSSSRTIYF
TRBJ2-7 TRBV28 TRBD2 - TGTGCCAGCAGTTTACTGGAGGCTAGCGGGGCGGCCGAGCAGTACTTC CASSLLEASGAAEQYF
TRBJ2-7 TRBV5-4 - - TGTGCCAGCAGTTCCAACGGGGGAATCGGCTTCTACGAGCAGTACTTC CASSSNGGIGFYEQYF
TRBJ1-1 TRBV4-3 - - TGCGCCAGCAGCCACCCCGGGAGGGAGTCGAACACTGAAGCTTTCTTT CASSHPGRESNTEAFF
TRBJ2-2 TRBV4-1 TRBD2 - TGCGCCAGCAGCCAAGCTCTAGCGGGAGTGTCCGGGGAGCTGTTTTTT CASSQALAGVSGELFF
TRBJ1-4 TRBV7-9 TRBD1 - TGTGCCAGCCTCACGGCAGGGGGAAATGAAAAACTGTTTTTT CASLTAGGNEKLFF
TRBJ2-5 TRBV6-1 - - TGTGCCAGGGAAGGGACAAAAGAGACCCAGTACTTC CAREGTKETQYF
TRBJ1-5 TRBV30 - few TGTGCCTGGAGTAGTGCGAAAAATCAGCCCCAGCATTTT CAWSSAKNQPQHF
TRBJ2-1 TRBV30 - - TGTGCCTGGAGTCTTCGGCGGGACAATGAGCAGTTCTTC CAWSLRRDNEQFF
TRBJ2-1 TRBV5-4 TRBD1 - TGTGCCAGCAGCCCGGACAGGGGGTGGAATGAGCAGTTCTTC CASSPDRGWNEQFF
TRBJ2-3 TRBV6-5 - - TGTGCCAGCAGACCAGCGGCCCGAGATACGCAGTATTTT CASRPAARDTQYF
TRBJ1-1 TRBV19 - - TGTGCCAGTAGTATAGCCGGGAGTGAAGCTTTCTTT CASSIAGSEAFF
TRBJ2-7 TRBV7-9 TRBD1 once TGTGCCAGCAGCTCAGGGGGACCCTCAACCTACGAGCAGTACTTC CASSSGGPSTYEQYF
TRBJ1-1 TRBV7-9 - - TGTGCCAGCAGCTTTTCCAGGACTGAAGCTTTCTTT CASSFSRTEAFF
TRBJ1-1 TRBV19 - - TGTGCCAGTAGTTATCAGGACAGACCGGAGAACACTGAAGCTTTCTTT CASSYQDRPENTEAFF
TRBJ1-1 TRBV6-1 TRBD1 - TGTGCCAGCAGTGAGCTGATAGGGACAGCGAGCACTGAAGCTTTCTTT CASSELIGTASTEAFF
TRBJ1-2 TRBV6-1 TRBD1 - TGTGCCAGCAGTGTTCCGGGACAGGGGTTTGGCTACACCTTC CASSVPGQGFGYTF
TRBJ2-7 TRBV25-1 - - TGTGCCAGCAGTGAGATTTACCCTGAAGCCGAGCAGTACTTC CASSEIYPEAEQYF
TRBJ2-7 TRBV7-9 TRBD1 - TGTGCCAGCAGGGGACAGGGAGCCTACGAGCAGTACTTC CASRGQGAYEQYF
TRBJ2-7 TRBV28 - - TGTGCCAGCAGTACAGGGTCGGAGGGAGGGGTCTACGAGCAGTACTTC CASSTGSEGGVYEQYF
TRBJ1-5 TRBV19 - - TGTGCCAGTAGTAATGCGGGTCGGGAGCCCCAGCATTTT CASSNAGREPQHF